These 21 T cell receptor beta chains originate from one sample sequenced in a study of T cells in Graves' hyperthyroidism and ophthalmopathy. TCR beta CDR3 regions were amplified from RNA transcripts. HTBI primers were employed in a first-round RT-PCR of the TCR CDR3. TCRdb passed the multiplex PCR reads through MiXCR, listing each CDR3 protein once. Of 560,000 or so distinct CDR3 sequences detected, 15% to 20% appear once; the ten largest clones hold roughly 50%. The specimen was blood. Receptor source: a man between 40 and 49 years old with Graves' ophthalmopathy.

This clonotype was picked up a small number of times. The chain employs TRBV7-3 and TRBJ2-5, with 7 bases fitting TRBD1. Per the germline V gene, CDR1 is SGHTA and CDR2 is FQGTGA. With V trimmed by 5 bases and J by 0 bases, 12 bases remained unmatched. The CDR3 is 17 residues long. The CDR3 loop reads CASSPGRGYSNQETQYF. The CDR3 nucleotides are TGTGCCAGCAGCCCAGGCAGGGGGTACTCCAACCAAGAGACCCAGTACTTC.

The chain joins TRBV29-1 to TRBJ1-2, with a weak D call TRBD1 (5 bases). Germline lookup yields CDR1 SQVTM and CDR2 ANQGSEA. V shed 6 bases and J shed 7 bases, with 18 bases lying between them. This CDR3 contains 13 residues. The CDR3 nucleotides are TGCAGCGTGGGAACCGGGGCGTTGGGTGGCTACACCTTC. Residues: CSVGTGALGGYTF.

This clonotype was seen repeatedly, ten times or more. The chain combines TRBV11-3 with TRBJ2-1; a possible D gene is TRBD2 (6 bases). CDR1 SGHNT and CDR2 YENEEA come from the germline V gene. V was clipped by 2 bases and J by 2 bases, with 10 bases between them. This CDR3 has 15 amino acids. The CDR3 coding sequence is TGTGCCAGCAGCTTAAAGCGGGCTCCCTACAATGAGCAGTTCTTC. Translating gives CASSLKRAPYNEQFF. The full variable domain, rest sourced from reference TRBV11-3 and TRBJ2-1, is EAGVVQSPRYKIIEKKQPVAFWCNPISGHNTLYWYLQNLGQGPELLIRYENEEAVDDSQLPKDRFSAERLKGVDSTLKIQPAELGDSAVYLCASSLKRAPYNEQFFGPGTRLTVL.

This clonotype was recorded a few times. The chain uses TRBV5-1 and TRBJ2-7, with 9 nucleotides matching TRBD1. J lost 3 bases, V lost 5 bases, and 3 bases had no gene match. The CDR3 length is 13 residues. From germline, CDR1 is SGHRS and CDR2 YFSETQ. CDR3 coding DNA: TGCGCCAGCAGACAGGGGGCCCTCTACGAGCAGTACTTC. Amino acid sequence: CASRQGALYEQYF.

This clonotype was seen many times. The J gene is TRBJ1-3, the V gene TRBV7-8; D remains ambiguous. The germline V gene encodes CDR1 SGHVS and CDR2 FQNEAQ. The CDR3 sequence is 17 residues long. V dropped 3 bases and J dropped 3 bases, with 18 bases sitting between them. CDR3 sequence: CASSFSRWRQDGNTIYF. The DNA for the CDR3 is TGTGCCAGCAGCTTTTCCCGGTGGCGTCAGGATGGAAACACCATATATTTT.

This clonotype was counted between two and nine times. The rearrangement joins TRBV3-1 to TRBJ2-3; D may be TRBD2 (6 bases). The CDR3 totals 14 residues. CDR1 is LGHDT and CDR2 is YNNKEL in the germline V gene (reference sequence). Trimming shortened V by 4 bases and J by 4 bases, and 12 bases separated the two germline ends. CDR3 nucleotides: TGTGCCAGCAGCCCCCGGGTAGCGGCAGATACGCAGTATTTT. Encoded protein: CASSPRVAADTQYF.

Here the CDR3 DNA reads TGTGCCAGCACTCCGGGACAGACCCCTTCACCCCTCCACTTT. It codes for CASTPGQTPSPLHF. The V gene is TRBV6-2 or TRBV6-3, the J gene TRBJ1-6; 7 bases are a match to TRBD1. Unmatched junction bases numbered 9, after V lost 7 bases and J lost 9 bases. Germline V gene lookup returns CDR1 MNHEY and CDR2 SVGEGT. The CDR3 runs to 14 residues.

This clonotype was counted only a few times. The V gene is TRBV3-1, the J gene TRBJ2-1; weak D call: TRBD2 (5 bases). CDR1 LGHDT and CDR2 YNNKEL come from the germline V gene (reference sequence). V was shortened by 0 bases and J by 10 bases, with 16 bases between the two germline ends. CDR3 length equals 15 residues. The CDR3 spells CASSQDWTRGREQFF. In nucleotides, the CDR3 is TGTGCCAGCAGCCAAGATTGGACTCGGGGTCGGGAGCAGTTCTTC.

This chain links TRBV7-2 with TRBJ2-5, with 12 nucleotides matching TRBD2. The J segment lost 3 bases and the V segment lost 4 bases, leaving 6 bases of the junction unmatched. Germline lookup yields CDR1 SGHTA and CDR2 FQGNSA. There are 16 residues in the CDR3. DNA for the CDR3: TGTGCCAGCAGCTCCCGGACTAGCGGGGCCGAAGAGACCCAGTACTTC. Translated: CASSSRTSGAEETQYF. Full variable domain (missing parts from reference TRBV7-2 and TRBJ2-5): GAGVSQSPSNKVTEKGKDVELRCDPISGHTALYWYRQSLGQGLEFLIYFQGNSAPDKSGLPSDRFSAERTGGSVSTLTIQRTQQEDSAVYLCASSSRTSGAEETQYFGPGTRLLVL.

CDR3 coding DNA: TGCAGCGTTGGTGTGGCGGGGGCGAACACTGAAGCTTTCTTT. This sequence encodes CSVGVAGANTEAFF. The rearrangement joins TRBV29-1 to TRBJ1-1, with D possibly matching TRBD1 (6 bases). Deletions cut 4 bases from V and 1 base from J, with 13 bases between. The CDR3 consists of 14 residues. Germline lookup yields CDR1 SQVTM and CDR2 ANQGSEA.

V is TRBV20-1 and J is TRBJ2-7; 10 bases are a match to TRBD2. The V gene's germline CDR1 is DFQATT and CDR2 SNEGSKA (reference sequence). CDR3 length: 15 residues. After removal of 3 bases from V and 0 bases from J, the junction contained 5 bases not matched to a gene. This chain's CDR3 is CSASPLAGDSYEQYF. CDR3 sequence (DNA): TGCAGTGCTAGTCCGCTAGCGGGAGACTCCTACGAGCAGTACTTC.

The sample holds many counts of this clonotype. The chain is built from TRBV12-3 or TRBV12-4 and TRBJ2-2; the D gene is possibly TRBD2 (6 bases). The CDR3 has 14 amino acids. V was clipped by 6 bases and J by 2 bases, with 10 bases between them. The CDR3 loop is CASSLGLNTGELFF. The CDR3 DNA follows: TGTGCCAGCAGCCTGGGACTTAACACCGGGGAGCTGTTTTTT.

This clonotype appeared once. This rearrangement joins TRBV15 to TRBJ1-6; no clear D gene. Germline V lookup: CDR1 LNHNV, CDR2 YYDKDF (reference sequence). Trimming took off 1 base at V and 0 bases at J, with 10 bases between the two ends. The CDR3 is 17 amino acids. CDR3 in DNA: TGTGCCACCAGCAGAGTTGACTCTAGCTCCTATAATTCACCCCTCCACTTT. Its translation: CATSRVDSSSYNSPLHF.

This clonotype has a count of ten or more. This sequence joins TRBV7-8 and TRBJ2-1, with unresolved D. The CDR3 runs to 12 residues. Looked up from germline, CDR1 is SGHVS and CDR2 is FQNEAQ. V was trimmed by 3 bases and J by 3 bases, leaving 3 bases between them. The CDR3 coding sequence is TGTGCCAGCAGCTTCCTCTACAATGAGCAGTTCTTC. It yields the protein CASSFLYNEQFF.

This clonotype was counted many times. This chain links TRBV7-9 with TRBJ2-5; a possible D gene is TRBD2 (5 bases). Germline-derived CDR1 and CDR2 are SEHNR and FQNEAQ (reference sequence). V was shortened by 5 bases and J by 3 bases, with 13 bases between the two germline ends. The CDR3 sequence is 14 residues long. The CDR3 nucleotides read TGTGCCAGCAGCCGTGTAGGGAGCGAAGAGACCCAGTACTTC. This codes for CASSRVGSEETQYF.

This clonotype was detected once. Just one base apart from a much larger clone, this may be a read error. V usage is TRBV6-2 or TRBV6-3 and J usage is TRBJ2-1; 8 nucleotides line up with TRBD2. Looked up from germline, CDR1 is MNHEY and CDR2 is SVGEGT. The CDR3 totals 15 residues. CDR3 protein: CASSWSGSSFNEQFF. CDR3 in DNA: TGTGCCAGCAGTTGGAGCGGGAGCTCCTTCAATGAGCAGTTCTTC.

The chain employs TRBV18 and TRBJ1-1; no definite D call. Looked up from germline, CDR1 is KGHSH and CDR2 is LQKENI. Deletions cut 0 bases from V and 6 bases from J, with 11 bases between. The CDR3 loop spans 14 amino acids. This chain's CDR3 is CASSPPQFSAEAFF. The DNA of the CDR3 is TGTGCCAGCTCACCACCCCAGTTCTCCGCTGAAGCTTTCTTT.

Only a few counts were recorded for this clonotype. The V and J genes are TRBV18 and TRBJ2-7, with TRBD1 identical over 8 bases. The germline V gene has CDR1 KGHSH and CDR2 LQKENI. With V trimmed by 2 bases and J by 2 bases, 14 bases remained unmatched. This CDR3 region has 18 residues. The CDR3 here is CASSPSVVKDRVPYEQYF. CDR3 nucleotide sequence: TGTGCCAGCTCACCAAGCGTGGTCAAGGACAGGGTTCCCTACGAGCAGTACTTC.

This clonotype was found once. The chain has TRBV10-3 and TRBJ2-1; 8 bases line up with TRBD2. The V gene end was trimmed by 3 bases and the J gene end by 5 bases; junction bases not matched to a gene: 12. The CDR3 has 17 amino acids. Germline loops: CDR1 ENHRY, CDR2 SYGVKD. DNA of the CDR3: TGTGCCATCAGTGACCCTTTGCGGGAGGAAGTAAACAATGAGCAGTTCTTC. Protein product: CAISDPLREEVNNEQFF.

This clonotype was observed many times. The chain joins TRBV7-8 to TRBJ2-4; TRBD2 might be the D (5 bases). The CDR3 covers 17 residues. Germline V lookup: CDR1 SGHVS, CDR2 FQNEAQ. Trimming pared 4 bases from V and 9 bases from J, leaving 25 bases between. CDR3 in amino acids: CASSSRPMGAAEGIQYF. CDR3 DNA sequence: TGTGCCAGCAGCTCACGTCCTATGGGTGCCGCTGAGGGCATTCAGTACTTC.

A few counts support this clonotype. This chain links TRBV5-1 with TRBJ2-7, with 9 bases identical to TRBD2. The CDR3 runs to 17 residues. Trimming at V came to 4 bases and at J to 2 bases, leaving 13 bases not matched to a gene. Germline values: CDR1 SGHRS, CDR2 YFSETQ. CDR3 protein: CASSLTTSGLPPYEQYF. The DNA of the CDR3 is TGCGCCAGCAGCCTTACAACTAGCGGGTTACCCCCCTACGAGCAGTACTTC.